This T cell receptor beta chain was profiled in a study of blood T cell dynamics during melanoma immunotherapy. About the study: First-line therapy was either pembrolizumab or nivolumab with ipilimumab for metastatic melanoma. Study-wide findings and caveats: The study could not tell melanoma-specific clones from general immune activation.

Notes on this clone: The antigen is unknown.

Measured with immunoSEQ multiplex PCR; TCRdb has only the in-frame clones, and not every one. The top ten hold about 14% of the sample, which has roughly 6,800 clones, 70% to 85% seen once. The J segment lost 0 bases and the V segment lost 4 bases, leaving 7 bases of the junction unmatched. Germline-derived CDR1 and CDR2 are SGHTA and FQGTGA. The CDR3 has 17 residues. Time point here: week 3, after first cycle of checkpoint inhibitor. Sequences were derived from blood, sampled from a patient treated with checkpoint blockade. The TCR originated in a human donor with melanoma. The chain employs TRBV7-3 and TRBJ1-5; 9 bases fit TRBD1. Here the CDR3 DNA reads TGTGCCAGCAGCTGGGGACAGGGAACAACTAGCAATCAGCCCCAGCATTTT. Translated, it gives CASSWGQGTTSNQPQHF.